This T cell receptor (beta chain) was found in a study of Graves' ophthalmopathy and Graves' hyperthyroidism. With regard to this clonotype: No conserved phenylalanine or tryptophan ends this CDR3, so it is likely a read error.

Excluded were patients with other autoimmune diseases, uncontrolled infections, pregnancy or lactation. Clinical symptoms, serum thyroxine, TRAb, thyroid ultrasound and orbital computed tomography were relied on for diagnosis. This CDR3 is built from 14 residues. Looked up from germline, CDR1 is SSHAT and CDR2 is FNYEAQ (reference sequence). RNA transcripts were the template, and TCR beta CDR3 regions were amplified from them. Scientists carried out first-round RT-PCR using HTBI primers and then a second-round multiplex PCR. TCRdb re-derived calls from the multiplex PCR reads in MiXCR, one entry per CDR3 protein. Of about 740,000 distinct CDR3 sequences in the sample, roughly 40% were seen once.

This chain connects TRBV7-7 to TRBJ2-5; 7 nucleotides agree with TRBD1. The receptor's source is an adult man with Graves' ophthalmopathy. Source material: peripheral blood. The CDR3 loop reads CASSVGQAQETQYL. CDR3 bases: TGTGCTAGCAGCGTTGGACAGGCGCAAGAGACCCAGTACCTC.